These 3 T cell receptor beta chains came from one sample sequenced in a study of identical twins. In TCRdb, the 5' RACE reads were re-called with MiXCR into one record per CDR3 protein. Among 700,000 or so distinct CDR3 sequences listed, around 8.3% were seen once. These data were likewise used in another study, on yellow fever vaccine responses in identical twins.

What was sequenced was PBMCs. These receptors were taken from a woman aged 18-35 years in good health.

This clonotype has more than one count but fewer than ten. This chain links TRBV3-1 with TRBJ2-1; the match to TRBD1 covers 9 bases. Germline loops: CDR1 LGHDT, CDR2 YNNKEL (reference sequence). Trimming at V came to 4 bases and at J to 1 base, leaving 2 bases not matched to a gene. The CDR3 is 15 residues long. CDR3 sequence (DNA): TGTGCCAGCAGCCGACAGGGGGTTTCCTACAATGAGCAGTTCTTC. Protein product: CASSRQGVSYNEQFF.

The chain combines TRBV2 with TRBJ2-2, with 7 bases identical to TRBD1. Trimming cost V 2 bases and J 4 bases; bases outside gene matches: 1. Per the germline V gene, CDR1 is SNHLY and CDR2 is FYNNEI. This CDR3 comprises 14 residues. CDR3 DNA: TGTGCCAGCAGTGAAAACAGGGGCACCGGGGAGCTGTTTTTT. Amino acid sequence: CASSENRGTGELFF.

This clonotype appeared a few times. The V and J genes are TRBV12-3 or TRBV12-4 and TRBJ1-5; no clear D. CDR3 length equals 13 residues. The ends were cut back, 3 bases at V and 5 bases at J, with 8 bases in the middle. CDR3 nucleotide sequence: TGTGCCAGCAGTTTCAGAACATATCAGCCCCAGCATTTT. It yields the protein CASSFRTYQPQHF.